This T cell receptor beta chain was captured by sequencing in a study of human T cells and chemical hapten exposure. With 1 base removed from V and 1 base from J, the gap between germline ends came to 18 bases. Germline values: CDR1 SGHAT, CDR2 FQNNGV. This CDR3 contains 18 residues. This clonotype was counted at least ten times. Antigen: not known. It was unfractionated whole blood from which total RNA was extracted. Findings and caveats of the study: TCRs whose frequency exceeded 1 in 1000 remained the same following DPC sensitization.

Single cDNA molecules in the library carried unique molecular identifiers attached during preparation. TCRdb recomputed calls from the reads with MiXCR, one row per CDR3 protein. Of 95,000 to 150,000 distinct CDR3 sequences in the sample, 8.5% were seen once. The chain carries TRBV11-2 and TRBJ2-3; tentatively, D is TRBD1 (6 bases). Material for sequencing was whole blood. The TCR comes from a human donor in good health. Some clones in this sample may be carry-over from other donors' samples. The CDR3 region is CASSLGGLASPRTDTQYF. CDR3 nucleotide sequence: TGTGCCAGCAGCTTAGGGGGGCTTGCTTCTCCTCGCACAGATACGCAGTATTTT.